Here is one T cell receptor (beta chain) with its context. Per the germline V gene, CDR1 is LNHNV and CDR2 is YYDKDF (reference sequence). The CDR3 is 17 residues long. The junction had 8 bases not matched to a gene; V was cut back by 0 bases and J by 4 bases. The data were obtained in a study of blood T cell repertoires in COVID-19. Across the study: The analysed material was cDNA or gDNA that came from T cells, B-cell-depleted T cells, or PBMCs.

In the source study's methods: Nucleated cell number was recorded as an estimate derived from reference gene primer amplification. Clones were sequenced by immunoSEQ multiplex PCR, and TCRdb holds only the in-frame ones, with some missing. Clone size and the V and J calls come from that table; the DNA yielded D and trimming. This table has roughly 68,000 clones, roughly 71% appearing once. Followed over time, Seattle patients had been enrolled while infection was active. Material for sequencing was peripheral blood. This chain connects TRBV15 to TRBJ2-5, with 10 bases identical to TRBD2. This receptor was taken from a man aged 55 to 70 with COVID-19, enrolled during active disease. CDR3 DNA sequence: TGTGCCACCAGCAGAGAGACTAGCGGGCCCCCCCCAGAGACCCAGTACTTC. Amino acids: CATSRETSGPPPETQYF.